This TCR beta chain was sequenced in a study of T cells in Graves' hyperthyroidism and ophthalmopathy. Researchers took RNA transcripts and amplified the TCR beta CDR3 regions from them. The HTBI primer set drove a first-round RT-PCR of the TCR CDR3. Via MiXCR, TCRdb re-called the multiplex PCR reads, giving one row per CDR3 protein. The table has some 510,000 distinct CDR3 sequences, around 20% seen once. The germline CDR1 and CDR2 sequences are MNHEY and SVGEGT. The J segment lost 1 base and the V segment lost 2 bases, leaving 3 bases of the junction unmatched. CDR3 length equals 15 residues. Notes on this clonotype: Its antigen is currently unknown.

Out of over 7.5 ml of fresh peripheral blood came the PBMCs. Overall study results and limits: Classification by a 13 V-J model distinguished ophthalmopathy from stable hyperthyroidism.

The clonotype was recovered from a man between 18 and 29 years old with Graves' hyperthyroidism. The sample taken for sequencing was blood. This sequence joins TRBV6-2 or TRBV6-3 and TRBJ2-7, with 9 bases identical to TRBD2. The CDR3 is CASSYGLAGSYEQYF. CDR3 nucleotide sequence: TGTGCCAGCAGTTACGGGCTAGCGGGGTCCTACGAGCAGTACTTC.